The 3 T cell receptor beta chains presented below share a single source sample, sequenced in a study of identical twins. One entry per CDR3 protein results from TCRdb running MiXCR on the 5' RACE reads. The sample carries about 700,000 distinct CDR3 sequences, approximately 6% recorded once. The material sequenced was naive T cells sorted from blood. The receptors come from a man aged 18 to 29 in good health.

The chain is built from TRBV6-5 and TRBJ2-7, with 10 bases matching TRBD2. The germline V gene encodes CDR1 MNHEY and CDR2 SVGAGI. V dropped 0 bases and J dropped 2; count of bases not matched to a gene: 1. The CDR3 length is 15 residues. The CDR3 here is CASSYSLAGAYEQYV. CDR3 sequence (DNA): TGTGCCAGCAGTTACTCTCTAGCGGGAGCCTACGAGCAGTACGTC.

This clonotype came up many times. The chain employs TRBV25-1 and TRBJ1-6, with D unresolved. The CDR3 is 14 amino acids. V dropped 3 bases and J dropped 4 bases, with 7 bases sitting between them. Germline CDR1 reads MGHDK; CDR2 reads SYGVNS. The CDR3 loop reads CASSDMGYNSPLHF. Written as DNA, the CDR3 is TGTGCCAGCAGTGACATGGGGTATAATTCACCCCTCCACTTT. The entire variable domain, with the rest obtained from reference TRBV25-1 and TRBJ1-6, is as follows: EADIYQTPRYLVIGTGKKITLECSQTMGHDKMYWYQQDPGMELHLIHYSYGVNSTEKGDLSSESTVSRIRTEHFPLTLESARPSHTSQYLCASSDMGYNSPLHFGNGTRLTVT.

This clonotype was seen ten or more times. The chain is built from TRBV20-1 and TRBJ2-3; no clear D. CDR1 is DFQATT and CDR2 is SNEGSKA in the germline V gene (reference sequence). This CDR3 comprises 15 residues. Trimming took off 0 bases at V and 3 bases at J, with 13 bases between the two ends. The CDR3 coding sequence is TGCAGTGCTAGAGATATATTTGACCCTACAGATACGCAGTATTTT. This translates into CSARDIFDPTDTQYF.